This is a list of T cell receptor beta chains from one sample in a study of regulatory T cells in long-lasting Graves disease. In TCRdb, the multiplex PCR reads were re-called with MiXCR into one record per CDR3 protein. The profile shows around 450,000 distinct CDR3 sequences, 15% to 20% of them singletons. These data also formed part of another study, on T cells in Graves' hyperthyroidism and ophthalmopathy.

The sample consisted of peripheral blood mononuclear cells (PBMCs), taken at new diagnosis, from a patient treated with antithyroid drugs. The source of these receptors is a man aged 35 to 55 with Graves disease. CDR3s include the opening cysteine and the closing phenylalanine or tryptophan. The D gene is left open where the match is weak. Part of the rows lack a size; the others show once, few, many or a class for expanded clones.

v_gene	abundance	d_gene	j_gene	CDR3nt	CDR3aa
TRBV24-1	many	TRBD2	TRBJ2-3	TGTGCCACCAGTGACAGCGGGGCAGGGCGCACAGATACGCAGTATTTT	CATSDSGAGRTDTQYF
TRBV7-9	many	TRBD2	TRBJ2-1	TGTGCCAGCAGCGAATGGACTAGCGGGCTGGGCAATGAGCAGTTCTTC	CASSEWTSGLGNEQFF
TRBV2	many	TRBD1	TRBJ2-3	TGTGCCAGCAGGATGGACAGGGGGAGGATCACAGATACGCAGTATTTT	CASRMDRGRITDTQYF
TRBV28	few	TRBD1	TRBJ2-5	TGTGCCAGCAGTTTCTCACAGGGGGCCTCGGAGACCCAGTACTTC	CASSFSQGASETQYF
TRBV30	many	NA	TRBJ2-7	TGTGCCTGGAGTCCCGGGCACAGTAGCGACGAGCAGTACTTC	CAWSPGHSSDEQYF
TRBV7-9	many	NA	TRBJ2-7	TGTGCCAGCAGCTTAGAGGACGGGCAGTACTTC	CASSLEDGQYF
TRBV30	many	NA	TRBJ2-7	TGTGCCTGGAGTGCACCCTACGAGCAGTACTTC	CAWSAPYEQYF
TRBV7-8	many	NA	TRBJ1-5	TGTGCCAGCAGTTTTGATAGGGGCAATCAGCCCCAGCATTTT	CASSFDRGNQPQHF
TRBV11-2	few	TRBD2	TRBJ2-1	TGTGCCAGCAGCTTAGGTTTCGGGCCTAGCGGGAGGAGGCCAAATGAGCAGTTCTTC	CASSLGFGPSGRRPNEQFF
TRBV20-1	many	TRBD1	TRBJ2-7	TGCAGTGCTAGATTAACAGGGGTCCCCTACGAGCAGTACTTC	CSARLTGVPYEQYF
TRBV6-2/TRBV6-3	few	NA	TRBJ2-4	TGTGCCAGCAGTACCGGACAACGAAGAGCCAAAAACATTCAGTACTTC	CASSTGQRRAKNIQYF
TRBV27	many	TRBD1	TRBJ2-3	TGTGCCAGCAATACGGACAGGATTGGAGATACGCAGTATTTT	CASNTDRIGDTQYF
TRBV6-1	few	TRBD1	TRBJ1-2	TGTGCCAGCAGTGAACGGGGACAGGCTCGAGGCTACACCTTC	CASSERGQARGYTF
TRBV6-2/TRBV6-3	many	NA	TRBJ2-7	TGTGCCAGCAGTTACCGCAAGGGGTGGGAGCAGTACTTC	CASSYRKGWEQYF
TRBV6-2/TRBV6-3	many	NA	TRBJ2-3	TGTGCCAGCAGTTACTCCGCAGGGGATACCACAGATACGCAGTATTTT	CASSYSAGDTTDTQYF
TRBV5-6	many	NA	TRBJ2-3	TGTGCCAGCAGCTTGGAGCAGGGGAACACAGATACGCAGTATTTT	CASSLEQGNTDTQYF
TRBV29-1	many	NA	TRBJ1-1	TGCAGCGTTGAAGATTTTGGGCGGAACACTGAAGCTTTCTTT	CSVEDFGRNTEAFF
TRBV7-2	NA	NA	TRBJ1-5	TGTGCCAGCAGCCAAGGGGGGGAAACGAGACAGCCCCAGCATTTT	CASSQGGETRQPQHF
TRBV7-2	NA	NA	TRBJ2-7	TGTGCCAGCAGCTCTGGACACCCTCTTTGGCAGTACTTC	CASSSGHPLWQYF
TRBV7-3	NA	TRBD2	TRBJ2-3	TGTGCCAGCAGCTTAACGGCGGGGGGGACCGCAGATACGCAGTATTTT	CASSLTAGGTADTQYF
TRBV15	few	NA	TRBJ2-7	TGTGCCACCAGCAGAGACCTGGTGGGCAGCTCCTACGAGCAGTACTTC	CATSRDLVGSSYEQYF
TRBV6-9	few	NA	TRBJ2-6	TGTGCCAGCAGTTACGATGGGCCTGGGGCCAACGTCCTGACTTTC	CASSYDGPGANVLTF
TRBV29-1	NA	TRBD2	TRBJ2-1	TGCAGCGTCCGGAAGACTAGCGGGGTGGGTGAGCAGTTCTTC	CSVRKTSGVGEQFF
TRBV20-1	NA	NA	TRBJ1-1	TGCAGTGCTAGACCTTCGGGACGGCTGGACACTGAAGCTTTCTTT	CSARPSGRLDTEAFF
TRBV19	NA	NA	TRBJ1-1	TGTGCCAGTAGTGGCAGGGTTTGGACTGAAGCTTTCTTT	CASSGRVWTEAFF
TRBV28	many	TRBD1	TRBJ2-5	TGTGCCAGCAGTAGACGGACAGGCGGGGAGACCCAGTACTTC	CASSRRTGGETQYF
TRBV5-1	few	TRBD2	TRBJ2-7	TGCGCCAGCAGCTTGGGCGGGAGCGGGAGCGGGTACGAGCAGTACTTC	CASSLGGSGSGYEQYF
TRBV12-3/TRBV12-4	many	TRBD2	TRBJ2-1	TGTGCCAGCAGTCCGACTAGCGGGGCTACCTACAATGAGCAGTTCTTC	CASSPTSGATYNEQFF
TRBV27	many	TRBD2	TRBJ2-1	TGTGCCAGCAGTCCTAGCGGGAGGGGGCATGAGCAGTTCTTC	CASSPSGRGHEQFF
TRBV5-1	NA	TRBD2	TRBJ2-7	TGCGCCAGCAGGGATAAAGCGGGAGCCTACGAGCAGTACTTC	CASRDKAGAYEQYF
TRBV27	few	NA	TRBJ1-1	TGTGCCAGCAGCGGATTGTCTGAAGCTTTCTTT	CASSGLSEAFF
TRBV13	NA	TRBD2	TRBJ2-1	TGTGCCAGCAGCTTAGCTGGACTAGCGGGAGGCAATGAGCAGTTCTTC	CASSLAGLAGGNEQFF
TRBV28	few	NA	TRBJ1-1	TGTGCCAGCGAGCAGAACACTGAAGCTTTCTTT	CASEQNTEAFF
TRBV28	few	NA	TRBJ2-7	TGTGCCAGCAGTTTGTCCGGGGAAATTTACGAGCAGTACTTC	CASSLSGEIYEQYF
TRBV9	NA	NA	TRBJ1-1	TGTGCCAGCAGCCCCAAGAAAAGGGGGGCTTTCTTT	CASSPKKRGAFF
TRBV5-1	NA	NA	TRBJ2-5	TGCGCCAGCAGCTTGCAAGAGGGGCAAGAGACCCAGTACTTC	CASSLQEGQETQYF
TRBV12-3/TRBV12-4	many	NA	TRBJ2-7	TGTGCCAGCAGTTTACTTCTGGGGGGAGAGCTAACCTACGAGCAGTACTTC	CASSLLLGGELTYEQYF
TRBV7-3	many	TRBD2	TRBJ2-7	TGTGCCAGCAGCTTAAAACTAGCGGGAATCGGCGAGCAGTACTTC	CASSLKLAGIGEQYF
TRBV11-2	many	NA	TRBJ2-1	TGTGCCAGCAGCTTCGGTGAGCAGTTCTTC	CASSFGEQFF
TRBV20-1	many	NA	TRBJ1-6	TGCAGTGCTAGGACCACTAGGGCTTCACCCCTCCACTTT	CSARTTRASPLHF
TRBV6-1	NA	TRBD2	TRBJ2-7	TGTGCCAGCAGTACGGGTGCGGGGGGCTCCTACGAGCAGTACTTC	CASSTGAGGSYEQYF
TRBV2	many	NA	TRBJ2-5	TGTGCCAGCAATAGCGACAGATATCAAGAGACCCAGTACTTC	CASNSDRYQETQYF